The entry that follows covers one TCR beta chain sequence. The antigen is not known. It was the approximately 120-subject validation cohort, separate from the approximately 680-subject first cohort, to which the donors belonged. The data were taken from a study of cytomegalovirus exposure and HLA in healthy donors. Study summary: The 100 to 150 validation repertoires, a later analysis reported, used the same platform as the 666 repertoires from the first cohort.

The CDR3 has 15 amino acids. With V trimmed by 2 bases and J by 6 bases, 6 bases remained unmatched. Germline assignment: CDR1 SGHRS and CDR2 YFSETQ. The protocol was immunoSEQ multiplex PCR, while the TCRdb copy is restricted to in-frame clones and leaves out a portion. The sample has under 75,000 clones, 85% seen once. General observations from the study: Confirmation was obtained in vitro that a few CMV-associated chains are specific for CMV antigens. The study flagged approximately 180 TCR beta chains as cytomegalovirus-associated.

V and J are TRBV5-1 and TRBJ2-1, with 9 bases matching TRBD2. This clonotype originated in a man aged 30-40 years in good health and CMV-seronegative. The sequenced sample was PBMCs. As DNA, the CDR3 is TGCGCCAGCAGCTTTGGACTAGCGATGCCCAATGAGCAGTTCTTC. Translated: CASSFGLAMPNEQFF.